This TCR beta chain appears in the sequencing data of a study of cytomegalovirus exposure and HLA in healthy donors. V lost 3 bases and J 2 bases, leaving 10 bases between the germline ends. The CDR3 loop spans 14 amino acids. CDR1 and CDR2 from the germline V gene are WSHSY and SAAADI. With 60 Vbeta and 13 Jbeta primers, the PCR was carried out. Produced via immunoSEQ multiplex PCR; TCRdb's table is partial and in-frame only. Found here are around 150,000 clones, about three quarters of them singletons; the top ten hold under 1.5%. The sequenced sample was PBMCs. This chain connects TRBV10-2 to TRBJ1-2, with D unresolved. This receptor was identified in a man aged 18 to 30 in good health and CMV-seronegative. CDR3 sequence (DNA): TGCGCCAGCAGTGAAACAGCATTAAACTATGGCTACACCTTC. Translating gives CASSETALNYGYTF.